This TCR beta chain emerged from a study of cytomegalovirus exposure and HLA in healthy donors. PCR used 60 Vbeta primers and 13 Jbeta primers. TCRdb keeps only in-frame clones here, not all; method: immunoSEQ multiplex PCR. The sample carries approximately 88,000 clones, around four fifths recorded once. This receptor was obtained from a man in his fifties in good health and CMV-seropositive. The sequenced material came from PBMCs.

The CDR3 sequence: CAISEQGTNEKLFF. Here the CDR3 DNA reads TGTGCCATCAGTGAGCAGGGAACTAATGAAAAACTGTTTTTT. V and J are TRBV10-3 and TRBJ1-4, with D perhaps matching TRBD1 (5 bases). Per the germline V gene, CDR1 is ENHRY and CDR2 is SYGVKD. The CDR3 runs to 14 residues. The V gene lost 2 bases and the J gene lost 1 base, with 5 bases spanning the gap.